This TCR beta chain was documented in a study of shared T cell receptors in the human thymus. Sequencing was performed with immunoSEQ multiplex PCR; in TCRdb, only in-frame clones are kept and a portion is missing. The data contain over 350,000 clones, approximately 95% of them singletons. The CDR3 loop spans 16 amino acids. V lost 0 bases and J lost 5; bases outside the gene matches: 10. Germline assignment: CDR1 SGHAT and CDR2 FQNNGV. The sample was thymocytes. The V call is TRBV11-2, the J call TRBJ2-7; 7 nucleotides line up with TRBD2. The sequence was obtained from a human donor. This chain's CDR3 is CASSLDPGGSNHEQYF. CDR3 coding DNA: TGTGCCAGCAGCTTAGATCCTGGCGGGAGCAACCACGAGCAGTACTTC.